This TCR beta chain is from a study of identifying expanded T cells in peripheral blood. Libraries were prepared by immunoSEQ multiplex PCR; TCRdb keeps only in-frame clonotypes and omits some of them. The repertoire includes 70,000 to 100,000 clones, about 86% of them detected once, and 4.5% to 7% sits in the top ten. The CDR3 length is 16 residues. V shed 0 bases, J shed 5 bases, and the junction held 9 bases outside the gene matches. Germline values: CDR1 SGHRS, CDR2 YFSETQ. V usage is TRBV5-1 and J usage is TRBJ2-3; 7 bases match TRBD2. This sequence was found in a person aged 18 to 75 in good health. Material: blood. The CDR3 nucleotides read TGCGCCAGCAGCTTGGCGGCGGGGGACCCGGGAGATACGCAGTATTTT. Translation: CASSLAAGDPGDTQYF.